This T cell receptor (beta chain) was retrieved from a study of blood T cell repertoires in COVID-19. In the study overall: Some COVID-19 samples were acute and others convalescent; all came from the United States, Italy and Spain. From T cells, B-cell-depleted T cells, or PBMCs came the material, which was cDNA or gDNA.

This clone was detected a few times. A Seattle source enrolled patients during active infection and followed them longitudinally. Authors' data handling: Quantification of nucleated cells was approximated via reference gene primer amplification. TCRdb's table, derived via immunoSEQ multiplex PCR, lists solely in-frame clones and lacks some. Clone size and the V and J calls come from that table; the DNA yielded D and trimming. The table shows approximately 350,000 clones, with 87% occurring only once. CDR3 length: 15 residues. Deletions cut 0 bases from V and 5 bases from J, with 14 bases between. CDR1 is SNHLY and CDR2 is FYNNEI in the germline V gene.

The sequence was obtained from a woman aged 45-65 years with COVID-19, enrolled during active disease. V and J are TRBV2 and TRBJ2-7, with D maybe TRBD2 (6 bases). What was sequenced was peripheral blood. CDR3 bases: TGTGCCAGCAGTGAAGCGCTTGGAGGGTCGGACGAGCAGTACTTC. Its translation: CASSEALGGSDEQYF.